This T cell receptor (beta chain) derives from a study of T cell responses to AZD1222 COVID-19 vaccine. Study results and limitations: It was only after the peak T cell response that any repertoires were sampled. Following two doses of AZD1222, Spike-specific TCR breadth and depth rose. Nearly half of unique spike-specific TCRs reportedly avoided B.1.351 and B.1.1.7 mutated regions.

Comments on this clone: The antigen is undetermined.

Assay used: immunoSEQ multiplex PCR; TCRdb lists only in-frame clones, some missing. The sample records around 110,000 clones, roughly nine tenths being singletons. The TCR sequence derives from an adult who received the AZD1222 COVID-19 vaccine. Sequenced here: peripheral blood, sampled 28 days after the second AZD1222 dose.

The CDR3 sequence is CASSLHGGAEQYF. The CDR3 DNA reads TGTGCCAGCAGCCTTCACGGTGGCGCCGAGCAGTACTTC. V gene TRBV7-9 combines with J gene TRBJ2-7; D not certain. This CDR3 is 13 amino acids long. Germline-derived CDR1 and CDR2 are SEHNR and FQNEAQ (reference sequence). V was trimmed by 5 bases and J by 6 bases, leaving 14 bases between them.